These 26 T cell receptor beta chains came from one sample sequenced in a study of memory CD4+ T cells and cytomegalovirus serostatus. The method was immunoSEQ multiplex PCR; TCRdb's version includes in-frame clones alone and lacks a portion of them. The data contain 60,000 or so clones, approximately 82% of them seen just once; the ten biggest clones take up under 0.5%. Single viable CD3+CD4+CD8-CD45RO+ cells were sorted as the memory CD4+ T cells. The sample was memory CD4+ T cells from blood. These receptors were obtained from an adult in good health and CMV-seronegative. Some clones in this sample may be carry-over from other donors' samples.

The gene calls are TRBV7-7 and TRBJ2-2, with 13 nucleotides matching TRBD2. The V gene's germline CDR1 is SSHAT and CDR2 FNYEAQ (reference sequence). Germline trimming cut 5 bases from V and 4 bases from J; bases unmatched to any gene: 4. The CDR3 length is 16 residues. CDR3 residues: CASSGLAGATTGELFF. The CDR3 DNA sequence: TGTGCCAGCAGCGGACTAGCGGGAGCAACCACCGGGGAGCTGTTTTTT.

V gene TRBV7-2 combines with J gene TRBJ1-6; the D gene is possibly TRBD1 (5 bases). Germline V CDR1 and CDR2: SGHTA, FQGNSA. The CDR3 is made up of 16 amino acids. The germline V and J ends were trimmed by 1 base and 2 bases, with 9 bases remaining between them. The CDR3 nucleotides read TGTGCCAGCAGCTTAGTGGGGGGGACCTATAATTCACCCCTCCACTTT. Translation: CASSLVGGTYNSPLHF.

The chain couples TRBV9 to TRBJ2-7, with D perhaps TRBD1 (6 bases). The CDR3 runs to 15 residues. Trimming took off 0 bases at V and 2 bases at J, with 12 bases between the two ends. Germline values: CDR1 SGDLS, CDR2 YYNGEE. As DNA, the CDR3 is TGTGCCAGCAGCGTAGGCCCGGACAGCACCTACGAGCAGTACTTC. It codes for CASSVGPDSTYEQYF.

This clone was recorded once. The chain carries TRBV28 and TRBJ2-5; D might be TRBD1 (6 bases). V lost 6 bases and J lost 3, with 14 bases in between. Germline CDR1 MDHEN, CDR2 SYDVKM. The CDR3 is 14 amino acids. Here the CDR3 reads CASSSRDKEETQYF. In nucleotides, the CDR3 is TGTGCCAGCAGCTCCAGGGACAAAGAAGAGACCCAGTACTTC.

The chain uses TRBV4-3 and TRBJ2-7; the D gene is possibly TRBD2 (5 bases). The CDR3 has 13 residues. Between the trimmed V and J ends, which lost 4 bases and 0 bases, there was a span of 7 bases. CDR1 and CDR2 from the germline V gene are LGHNA and YSLEER. DNA of the CDR3: TGCGCCAGCAGCCGGACTTACTCCTACGAGCAGTACTTC. Amino acids: CASSRTYSYEQYF.

The V and J genes are TRBV5-1 and TRBJ2-2, with no clear D. The ends were cut back, 4 bases at V and 7 bases at J, with 8 bases in the middle. Germline V lookup: CDR1 SGHRS, CDR2 YFSETQ. The CDR3 loop spans 12 amino acids. In nucleotides, the CDR3 is TGCGCCAGCAGCCATGTTGGCGGGGAGCTGTTTTTT. Its translation: CASSHVGGELFF.

This chain links TRBV6-1 with TRBJ1-3; a weak D match, TRBD1 (6 bases). The V end lost 6 bases, the J end lost 4 bases, and 16 bases lay between the germline ends. The CDR3 contains 15 residues. Germline V gene data show CDR1 as MNHNS and CDR2 as SASEGT. This CDR3 is CASSEQGIRGNTIYF. In DNA, the CDR3 is TGTGCCAGCAGCGAACAGGGTATCCGGGGAAACACCATATATTTT.

The V call is TRBV5-4, the J call TRBJ2-5; a possible D gene is TRBD2 (6 bases). Looked up from germline, CDR1 is SGHNT and CDR2 is YYREEE (reference sequence). The V end lost 4 bases, the J end lost 1 base, and 17 bases lay between the germline ends. This CDR3 region has 16 residues. CDR3: CASSPGLRGSQETQYF. The CDR3 nucleotides are TGTGCCAGCAGCCCTGGACTACGGGGATCCCAAGAGACCCAGTACTTC.

The chain is built from TRBV2 and TRBJ1-5; no clear D gene. Germline V gene lookup returns CDR1 SNHLY and CDR2 FYNNEI. Trimming shortened V by 4 bases and J by 5 bases, and 9 bases separated the two germline ends. CDR3 length: 13 residues. CDR3 protein: CASSVLRDQPQHF. CDR3 nucleotide sequence: TGTGCCAGCAGTGTCCTTCGGGATCAGCCCCAGCATTTT.

This chain uses TRBV19 with TRBJ1-1; tentatively, D is TRBD1 (5 bases). Trimming shortened V by 2 bases and J by 0 bases, and 13 bases separated the two germline ends. Germline lookup yields CDR1 LNHDA and CDR2 SQIVND (reference sequence). This CDR3 comprises 16 residues. The CDR3: CASSITAGNMNTEAFF. DNA for the CDR3: TGTGCCAGTAGTATAACGGCAGGGAACATGAACACTGAAGCTTTCTTT.

The V gene is TRBV29-1, the J gene TRBJ2-7; maybe TRBD2 (6 bases). The CDR3 is made up of 14 amino acids. V was trimmed by 6 bases and J by 2 bases, leaving 17 bases between them. Germline values: CDR1 SQVTM, CDR2 ANQGSEA. The CDR3 sequence is CSVAPRETPYEQYF. DNA for the CDR3: TGCAGCGTCGCCCCCCGGGAGACCCCCTACGAGCAGTACTTC.

This rearrangement joins TRBV18 to TRBJ1-2; no firm D call. Germline V gives CDR1 KGHSH, CDR2 LQKENI. The CDR3 has 12 amino acids. The V end was cut by 2 bases, the J end by 5 bases, with 6 bases between. The CDR3 DNA is TGTGCCAGCTCACCAGGCGGTTATGGCTACACCTTC. Protein: CASSPGGYGYTF. Complete variable domain (other parts from reference TRBV18 and TRBJ1-2): NAGVMQNPRHLVRRRGQEARLRCSPMKGHSHVYWYRQLPEEGLKFMVYLQKENIIDESGMPKERFSAEFPKEGPSILRIQQVVRGDSAAYFCASSPGGYGYTFGSGTRLTVV.

This chain joins TRBV27 and TRBJ1-2; 8 bases align to TRBD1. The length of the CDR3 is 18 residues. In germline, CDR1 is MNHEY, CDR2 SMNVEV (reference sequence). With V trimmed by 5 bases and J by 3 bases, 17 bases remained unmatched. CDR3 amino acids: CASSPTTRDRPRYYGYTF. CDR3 coding DNA: TGTGCCAGCAGTCCAACGACACGGGACAGGCCGAGATACTATGGCTACACCTTC.

The chain has TRBV6-1 and TRBJ2-2; 10 nucleotides agree with TRBD2. The junction had 10 bases not matched to a gene; V was cut back by 2 bases and J by 1 base. Germline V lookup: CDR1 MNHNS, CDR2 SASEGT. CDR3 length: 19 residues. CDR3 DNA sequence: TGTGCCAGCAGTGAAAAACTAGCGGGACTCACGGGGAACACCGGGGAGCTGTTTTTT. This sequence encodes CASSEKLAGLTGNTGELFF.

The V gene is TRBV7-3, the J gene TRBJ2-6, with D possibly matching TRBD2 (5 bases). This CDR3 has 16 amino acids. The germline V and J ends were trimmed by 3 bases and 2 bases, with 11 bases remaining between them. Per the germline V gene, CDR1 is SGHTA and CDR2 is FQGTGA. As DNA, the CDR3 is TGTGCCAGCAGCTTGACGGGAAGGACTGGGGCCAACGTCCTGACTTTC. It yields the protein CASSLTGRTGANVLTF.

This rearrangement joins TRBV19 to TRBJ2-3; the D call may be TRBD1 or TRBD2 (5 bases each). Germline V CDR1 and CDR2: LNHDA, SQIVND (reference sequence). Between the trimmed V and J ends, which lost 6 bases and 6 bases, there was a span of 16 bases. This CDR3 has 14 residues. The CDR3 DNA is TGTGCCAGTAGGGGCCTCGGGGCGAGGGATACGCAGTATTTT. As protein: CASRGLGARDTQYF.

The rearrangement joins TRBV27 to TRBJ2-3; D might be TRBD2 (6 bases). Germline V gene data show CDR1 as MNHEY and CDR2 as SMNVEV (reference sequence). CDR3 length: 14 residues. The CDR3 coding sequence is TGTGCATGCGGAGGTGGGGGACTGTTGGATACGCAGTATTTT. It yields the protein CACGGGGLLDTQYF.

The chain links TRBV2 to TRBJ1-4; 7 positions match TRBD1. The ends lost 6 bases at V and 5 bases at J; junction bases unmatched: 3. Per germline, CDR1 SNHLY and CDR2 FYNNEI. The length of the CDR3 is 13 residues. This CDR3 is CASSRDRNEKLFF. CDR3 in DNA: TGTGCCAGCAGCCGGGACAGAAATGAAAAACTGTTTTTT.

V is TRBV27 and J is TRBJ2-3, with D possibly matching TRBD2 (6 bases). The CDR3 consists of 16 residues. V was pared by 6 bases and J by 1 base, with 17 bases between. CDR1 and CDR2 (germline): MNHEY, SMNVEV (reference sequence). CDR3 DNA sequence: TGTGCCAGCAGACGTGGGACGGGAGCCGGCACAGATACGCAGTATTTT. Translated, it gives CASRRGTGAGTDTQYF.

The chain combines TRBV27 with TRBJ1-5; a possible D gene is TRBD1 (5 bases). Trimming shortened V by 6 bases and J by 7 bases, and 13 bases separated the two germline ends. The CDR3 length is 13 residues. The germline CDR1 and CDR2 sequences are MNHEY and SMNVEV (reference sequence). CDR3 in DNA: TGTGCCAGCAGGGGGGGTAGAGGACAGCCCCAGCATTTT. It specifies CASRGGRGQPQHF.

This chain links TRBV10-1 with TRBJ1-1, with 9 bases lining up with TRBD1. V lost 6 bases to trimming and J lost 3 bases; unmatched junction nucleotides: 5. Germline CDR1 WNHNN, CDR2 SYGVQD (reference sequence). The CDR3 length is 14 residues. The CDR3 sequence is CASRRDREHTEAFF. The CDR3 DNA sequence: TGCGCCAGCAGACGGGACAGGGAGCACACTGAAGCTTTCTTT.

The chain uses TRBV2 and TRBJ1-5; D is uncertain. V was trimmed by 7 bases and J by 7 bases, leaving 14 bases between them. This CDR3 has 13 residues. Germline V lookup: CDR1 SNHLY, CDR2 FYNNEI. The CDR3 spells CASTRREEQPQHF. For the CDR3, the DNA is TGTGCCAGCACCCGAAGGGAGGAGCAGCCCCAGCATTTT.

The table lists this clone with a few counts. V gene TRBV20-1 combines with J gene TRBJ1-3, with D perhaps TRBD1 (5 bases). The CDR3 is made up of 11 amino acids. Germline-derived CDR1 and CDR2 are DFQATT and SNEGSKA (reference sequence). V lost 5 bases and J lost 14, with 16 bases in between. CDR3 coding DNA: TGCAGTGCTGGGGGGGGACGGGCGGTATATTTT. As protein: CSAGGGRAVYF.

The chain has TRBV6-5 and TRBJ2-1; no clear D. With 7 bases removed from V and 4 bases from J, the gap between germline ends came to 5 bases. The CDR3 is made up of 11 amino acids. Germline CDR1 and CDR2: MNHEY and SVGAGI. The CDR3 sequence is CASKLYNEQFF. The CDR3 nucleotides read TGTGCCAGCAAGCTTTACAATGAGCAGTTCTTC.

The chain employs TRBV5-6 and TRBJ2-1, with 7 bases lining up with TRBD2. V shed 3 bases and J 4 bases; nucleotides not matched to a gene: 7. CDR3 size: 15 residues. Germline CDR1 reads SGHDT; CDR2 reads YYEEEE. CDR3 sequence (DNA): TGTGCCAGCAGCTCCACTAGCGAACCTTACAATGAGCAGTTCTTC. Residues: CASSSTSEPYNEQFF.

The gene calls are TRBV19 and TRBJ2-3; weak D call: TRBD2 (6 bases). Per the germline V gene, CDR1 is LNHDA and CDR2 is SQIVND (reference sequence). CDR3 length equals 12 residues. The CDR3 region is CYGLTSTDTQYF. CDR3 bases: TGTTACGGACTAACTAGCACAGATACGCAGTATTTT.